This T cell receptor beta chain was obtained from a study of cytomegalovirus exposure and HLA in healthy donors. Study summary: From about 180 million T cells, an earlier analysis saw approximately 110 million unique TCR beta sequences.

This clone was seen a few times. Its specificity is unknown. Deletions cut 0 bases from V and 9 bases from J, with 17 bases between. Germline V lookup: CDR1 SEHNR, CDR2 FQNEAQ (reference sequence). The CDR3 contains 15 residues. 60 Vbeta and 13 Jbeta primers were used in PCR. Using immunoSEQ multiplex PCR, the repertoire was profiled, and TCRdb retains in-frame clones only, with some absent. This table holds 100,000 or so clones, roughly 12% found once. Study results and limitations: Immune exposure information comprised only CMV serostatus. The majority of CMV-associated TCR beta chains were reported as apparently HLA-restricted in a later analysis.

This chain connects TRBV7-9 to TRBJ1-1, with D possibly TRBD1 on 5 matching bases. Sequencing input: PBMCs. The clonotype comes from a man in his forties or fifties in good health and CMV-seropositive. DNA of the CDR3: TGTGCCAGCAGCTTAGCGGGGGGGGGACCACTAAAAGCTTTCTTT. Translation: CASSLAGGGPLKAFF.